This is a list of T cell receptor beta chains from one sample in a study of T cells in Graves' hyperthyroidism and ophthalmopathy. Each CDR3 protein is one row after TCRdb ran MiXCR on the multiplex PCR reads. The sample carries approximately 420,000 distinct CDR3 sequences, roughly an eighth recorded once. Sequencing input: blood. These receptor sequences come from a woman in her late teens or twenties with Graves' hyperthyroidism. The CDR3 runs from the conserved cysteine through the conserved F or W. D genes are given only for firm matches. Rows give clone size only sometimes, using once, few, many, or a class for an expanded clone.

D: -; V: TRBV20-1; J: TRBJ2-1; size: few; DNA: TGCAGTGCCGAAACCGGAGGGGCGGATTTTTACAATGAGCAGTTCTTC; CDR3: CSAETGGADFYNEQFF
D: TRBD1; V: TRBV7-8; J: TRBJ2-5; size: many; DNA: TGTGCCAGCAGCTTATTCGGCTTGGGACAGGGGGGTTCAGAGACCCAGTACTTC; CDR3: CASSLFGLGQGGSETQYF
D: TRBD2; V: TRBV12-5; J: TRBJ2-3; size: many; DNA: TGTGCTAGTGGTTTGGGCGGACTAGCGGGAGGGCAGACAGATACGCAGTATTTT; CDR3: CASGLGGLAGGQTDTQYF
D: -; V: TRBV12-3/TRBV12-4; J: TRBJ2-4; size: many; DNA: TGTGCCAGCAGTTACGGACCCCTTCAGTACTTC; CDR3: CASSYGPLQYF
D: -; V: TRBV6-5; J: TRBJ2-5; size: -; DNA: TGTGCCAGCAGTTCCCGTGGAGGGAGGATAACCCAGTACTTC; CDR3: CASSSRGGRITQYF
D: -; V: TRBV7-8; J: TRBJ1-2; size: many; DNA: TGTGCCAGCAGCTTAGTTCGCCCGGAGGCAGGCAGTAACTATGGCTACACCTTC; CDR3: CASSLVRPEAGSNYGYTF
D: -; V: TRBV30; J: TRBJ2-5; size: few; DNA: TGTGCCTGGAGTTCCCAAAAAGAGACCCAGTACTTC; CDR3: CAWSSQKETQYF
D: -; V: TRBV3-1; J: TRBJ1-5; size: few; DNA: TGTGCCAGCGGATCGACGTCTAGCCTGAGCACAGATACGCAGCATTTT; CDR3: CASGSTSSLSTDTQHF
D: TRBD2; V: TRBV19; J: TRBJ2-1; size: -; DNA: TGTGCCAGTAATATGGGAAGCGGGAGGGCCTTGAATGAGCAGTTCTTC; CDR3: CASNMGSGRALNEQFF
D: TRBD1; V: TRBV7-8; J: TRBJ1-6; size: few; DNA: TGTGCCAGCAGCTCCGTCGGACAGGGACATTCACCCCTCCACTTT; CDR3: CASSSVGQGHSPLHF
D: TRBD1; V: TRBV20-1; J: TRBJ2-5; size: few; DNA: TGCAGTGCGGAAGGCGCCCGGACAGGGCGCGAGACCCAGTACTTC; CDR3: CSAEGARTGRETQYF
D: TRBD1; V: TRBV27; J: TRBJ2-3; size: -; DNA: TGTGCCAGCAGTGGGCAGGACAGGGACCCAGATACGCAGTATTTT; CDR3: CASSGQDRDPDTQYF
D: -; V: TRBV30; J: TRBJ1-4; size: -; DNA: TGTGCCTGGAGTGTAAGACTCAGTAATGAAAAACTGTTTTTT; CDR3: CAWSVRLSNEKLFF
D: TRBD1; V: TRBV10-3; J: TRBJ2-1; size: many; DNA: TGTGCCATCGACCGGGACAGGGGGAATGAGCAGTTCTTC; CDR3: CAIDRDRGNEQFF
D: TRBD1; V: TRBV3-1; J: TRBJ1-6; size: -; DNA: TGTGCCAGCAGCCAAACAGGGGGTGTTTCACCCCTCCACTTT; CDR3: CASSQTGGVSPLHF
D: TRBD2; V: TRBV30; J: TRBJ2-3; size: few; DNA: TGTGCCTGGAACGCGAAAAGGGGAGCGGGAGGCCGGTCAGATACGCAGTATTTT; CDR3: CAWNAKRGAGGRSDTQYF
D: TRBD2; V: TRBV3-1; J: TRBJ2-1; size: many; DNA: TGTGCCAGCAGACCCGGGAGGGGGTCTTGGAATGAGCAGTTCTTC; CDR3: CASRPGRGSWNEQFF
D: -; V: TRBV7-9; J: TRBJ2-3; size: few; DNA: TGTGCCAGCAGCTTAGTGTCTCCGAGGCCCGAGCCGTATTTT; CDR3: CASSLVSPRPEPYF
D: TRBD2; V: TRBV6-2/TRBV6-3; J: TRBJ2-7; size: few; DNA: TGTGCCAGCCATCCGGCGGGAGGGTCCTACGAGCAGTACTTC; CDR3: CASHPAGGSYEQYF
D: -; V: TRBV28; J: TRBJ2-1; size: few; DNA: TGTGCCAGCAGTTTATGGGGCCTCTACAATGAGCAGTTCTTC; CDR3: CASSLWGLYNEQFF
D: TRBD1; V: TRBV10-3; J: TRBJ1-1; size: many; DNA: TGTGCCATCAGTGCGACAGGGAGGGGTTTTGACGCTTTCTTT; CDR3: CAISATGRGFDAFF
D: -; V: TRBV27; J: TRBJ2-1; size: few; DNA: TGTGCCAGCAGTTTAAACTCCTTGGGCTCCTACAATGAGCAGTTCTTC; CDR3: CASSLNSLGSYNEQFF
D: TRBD1; V: TRBV3-1; J: TRBJ2-1; size: many; DNA: TGTGCCAGCAGCCACGACAGGGGCGAGCAGTTCTTC; CDR3: CASSHDRGEQFF
D: -; V: TRBV20-1; J: TRBJ2-1; size: many; DNA: TGCAGTGCTAGAGACACGGGAGTATCCTACAATGAGCAGTTCTTC; CDR3: CSARDTGVSYNEQFF
D: TRBD1; V: TRBV6-1; J: TRBJ2-4; size: many; DNA: TGTGCCAGCAGCTCGCCGGGACAGGGGCCCCAAAACATTCAGTACTTC; CDR3: CASSSPGQGPQNIQYF
D: -; V: TRBV20-1; J: TRBJ2-1; size: -; DNA: TGCAGTGCTAGCGGGGGACACAATGAGCAGTTCTTC; CDR3: CSASGGHNEQFF
D: -; V: TRBV28; J: TRBJ2-7; size: many; DNA: TGTGCCAGCACCCCATGGACGGGAACGGGGGAGCAGTACTTC; CDR3: CASTPWTGTGEQYF
D: TRBD1; V: TRBV24-1; J: TRBJ2-2; size: -; DNA: TGTGCCACCAGTGAGGCAGGGGGCCGGGACACCGGGGAGCTGTTTTTT; CDR3: CATSEAGGRDTGELFF
D: -; V: TRBV15; J: TRBJ2-1; size: -; DNA: TGTGCCACCACCAGGTGGGAGTGTTACAATGAGCAGTTCTTC; CDR3: CATTRWECYNEQFF
D: TRBD1; V: TRBV6-1; J: TRBJ1-4; size: -; DNA: TGTGCCAGCAGCCCCTCGGGACAGCCAAGCGAAAAACTGTTTTTT; CDR3: CASSPSGQPSEKLFF
D: -; V: TRBV6-2/TRBV6-3; J: TRBJ1-5; size: many; DNA: TGTGCCAGCAGTTCCTCCTGGACAATTGTCAATCAGCCCCAGCATTTT; CDR3: CASSSSWTIVNQPQHF
D: -; V: TRBV3-1; J: TRBJ1-1; size: many; DNA: TGTGCCAGCGGGGGGCGGTTGGAGGGAGCTTTCTTT; CDR3: CASGGRLEGAFF
D: TRBD1; V: TRBV27; J: TRBJ2-1; size: -; DNA: TGTGCCAGCAGTGTCGGGACAGGGGGCATGGGGAATAAGCAGTTCTTC; CDR3: CASSVGTGGMGNKQFF
D: -; V: TRBV28; J: TRBJ1-2; size: few; DNA: TGTGCCAGCAGTTTGGTCAGGGCTAGCTATGGCTACACCTTC; CDR3: CASSLVRASYGYTF
D: -; V: TRBV10-3; J: TRBJ2-7; size: -; DNA: TGTGCCATCAGTGATGACAGGACGAGCTCCTACGAGCAGTACTTC; CDR3: CAISDDRTSSYEQYF
D: TRBD2; V: TRBV27; J: TRBJ2-3; size: many; DNA: TGTGCCAGCAGTTTATTCGGAGCGGGAGTCCCCGATACGCAGTATTTT; CDR3: CASSLFGAGVPDTQYF
D: TRBD2; V: TRBV7-2; J: TRBJ2-1; size: few; DNA: TGTGCCACCTCCTTAGAGGGTCTAGCGGGAGGGCTCTCCTACAATGAGCAGTTCTTC; CDR3: CATSLEGLAGGLSYNEQFF
D: -; V: TRBV20-1; J: TRBJ2-7; size: few; DNA: TGCAGTGCGGTTAGCGGAAAGTCCTACGAGCAGTACTTC; CDR3: CSAVSGKSYEQYF
D: -; V: TRBV6-4; J: TRBJ2-2; size: many; DNA: TGTGCCAGCAGTGTCAGGACGGAGCCCCCCGGGGAGCTGTTTTTT; CDR3: CASSVRTEPPGELFF
D: TRBD2; V: TRBV12-3/TRBV12-4; J: TRBJ2-7; size: -; DNA: TGTGCCAGCTCTCAGCGGGAGGCCGAGCAGTACTTC; CDR3: CASSQREAEQYF
D: TRBD1; V: TRBV20-1; J: TRBJ2-2; size: many; DNA: TGCAGTGCTAGAGATCCGGGACAGGACACCGGGGAGCTGTTTTTT; CDR3: CSARDPGQDTGELFF
D: -; V: TRBV9; J: TRBJ1-1; size: many; DNA: TGTGCCAGCAGCGTTAGTTCGGGCAACACTGAAGCTTTCTTT; CDR3: CASSVSSGNTEAFF
D: TRBD2; V: TRBV27; J: TRBJ2-7; size: many; DNA: TGTGCCAGCAGTTTCGATCCTAGCGGGAGATACGAGCAGTACTTC; CDR3: CASSFDPSGRYEQYF
D: TRBD2; V: TRBV20-1; J: TRBJ2-5; size: -; DNA: TGCAGTGCCAGGAGAGAACTAGCGAGACAAGAGACCCAGTACTTC; CDR3: CSARRELARQETQYF
D: -; V: TRBV29-1; J: TRBJ2-7; size: few; DNA: TGCAGCGTTGGACAGATCCTCTCGGACGAGCAGTACTTC; CDR3: CSVGQILSDEQYF
D: -; V: TRBV28; J: TRBJ1-1; size: few; DNA: TGTGCCAGCAGGCGACCTTCACGGGGAAGGGCTTTCTTT; CDR3: CASRRPSRGRAFF
D: TRBD1; V: TRBV27; J: TRBJ1-3; size: few; DNA: TGTGCCAGCAGTTTGGGACAGGGGACGGGAAACACCATATATTTT; CDR3: CASSLGQGTGNTIYF
D: -; V: TRBV25-1; J: TRBJ2-2; size: few; DNA: TGTGCCAGCATGTCTTCCGGGGGGCGCACCGGGGAGCTGTTTTTT; CDR3: CASMSSGGRTGELFF
D: -; V: TRBV5-1; J: TRBJ1-2; size: many; DNA: TGCGCCAGCAGTTCAGGGATCAATGGCTACACCTTC; CDR3: CASSSGINGYTF
D: -; V: TRBV29-1; J: TRBJ2-7; size: few; DNA: TGCAGCGTTATTCTAGCGACGGGAACCTACGAGCAGTACTTC; CDR3: CSVILATGTYEQYF
D: -; V: TRBV30; J: TRBJ1-4; size: many; DNA: TGTGCCTGGGGTGCAACTAATGAAAAACTGTTTTTT; CDR3: CAWGATNEKLFF
D: -; V: TRBV28; J: TRBJ1-5; size: many; DNA: TGTGCCAGCAGTTTGGGGGGGGTTCAGCCCCAGCATTTT; CDR3: CASSLGGVQPQHF
D: -; V: TRBV12-5; J: TRBJ1-1; size: many; DNA: TGTGCTAGTGTTGCAGGAGGGAACACTGAAGCTTTCTTT; CDR3: CASVAGGNTEAFF
D: TRBD2; V: TRBV2; J: TRBJ2-1; size: -; DNA: TGTGCCAGCAGTTTAGCGGGAGCTGGTAACTTCAATGAGCAGTTCTTC; CDR3: CASSLAGAGNFNEQFF
D: -; V: TRBV10-2; J: TRBJ1-5; size: few; DNA: TGCGCCAGCAGTGAGTACGATCAGCCCCAGCATTTT; CDR3: CASSEYDQPQHF
D: TRBD1; V: TRBV28; J: TRBJ1-4; size: -; DNA: TGTGCCAGCAGCCCAGGACAGGCCGGAAAACTGTTTTTT; CDR3: CASSPGQAGKLFF
D: TRBD2; V: TRBV29-1; J: TRBJ2-5; size: many; DNA: TGCAGCGTTGGCCTAGCGGTTCTACAAGAGACCCAGTACTTC; CDR3: CSVGLAVLQETQYF